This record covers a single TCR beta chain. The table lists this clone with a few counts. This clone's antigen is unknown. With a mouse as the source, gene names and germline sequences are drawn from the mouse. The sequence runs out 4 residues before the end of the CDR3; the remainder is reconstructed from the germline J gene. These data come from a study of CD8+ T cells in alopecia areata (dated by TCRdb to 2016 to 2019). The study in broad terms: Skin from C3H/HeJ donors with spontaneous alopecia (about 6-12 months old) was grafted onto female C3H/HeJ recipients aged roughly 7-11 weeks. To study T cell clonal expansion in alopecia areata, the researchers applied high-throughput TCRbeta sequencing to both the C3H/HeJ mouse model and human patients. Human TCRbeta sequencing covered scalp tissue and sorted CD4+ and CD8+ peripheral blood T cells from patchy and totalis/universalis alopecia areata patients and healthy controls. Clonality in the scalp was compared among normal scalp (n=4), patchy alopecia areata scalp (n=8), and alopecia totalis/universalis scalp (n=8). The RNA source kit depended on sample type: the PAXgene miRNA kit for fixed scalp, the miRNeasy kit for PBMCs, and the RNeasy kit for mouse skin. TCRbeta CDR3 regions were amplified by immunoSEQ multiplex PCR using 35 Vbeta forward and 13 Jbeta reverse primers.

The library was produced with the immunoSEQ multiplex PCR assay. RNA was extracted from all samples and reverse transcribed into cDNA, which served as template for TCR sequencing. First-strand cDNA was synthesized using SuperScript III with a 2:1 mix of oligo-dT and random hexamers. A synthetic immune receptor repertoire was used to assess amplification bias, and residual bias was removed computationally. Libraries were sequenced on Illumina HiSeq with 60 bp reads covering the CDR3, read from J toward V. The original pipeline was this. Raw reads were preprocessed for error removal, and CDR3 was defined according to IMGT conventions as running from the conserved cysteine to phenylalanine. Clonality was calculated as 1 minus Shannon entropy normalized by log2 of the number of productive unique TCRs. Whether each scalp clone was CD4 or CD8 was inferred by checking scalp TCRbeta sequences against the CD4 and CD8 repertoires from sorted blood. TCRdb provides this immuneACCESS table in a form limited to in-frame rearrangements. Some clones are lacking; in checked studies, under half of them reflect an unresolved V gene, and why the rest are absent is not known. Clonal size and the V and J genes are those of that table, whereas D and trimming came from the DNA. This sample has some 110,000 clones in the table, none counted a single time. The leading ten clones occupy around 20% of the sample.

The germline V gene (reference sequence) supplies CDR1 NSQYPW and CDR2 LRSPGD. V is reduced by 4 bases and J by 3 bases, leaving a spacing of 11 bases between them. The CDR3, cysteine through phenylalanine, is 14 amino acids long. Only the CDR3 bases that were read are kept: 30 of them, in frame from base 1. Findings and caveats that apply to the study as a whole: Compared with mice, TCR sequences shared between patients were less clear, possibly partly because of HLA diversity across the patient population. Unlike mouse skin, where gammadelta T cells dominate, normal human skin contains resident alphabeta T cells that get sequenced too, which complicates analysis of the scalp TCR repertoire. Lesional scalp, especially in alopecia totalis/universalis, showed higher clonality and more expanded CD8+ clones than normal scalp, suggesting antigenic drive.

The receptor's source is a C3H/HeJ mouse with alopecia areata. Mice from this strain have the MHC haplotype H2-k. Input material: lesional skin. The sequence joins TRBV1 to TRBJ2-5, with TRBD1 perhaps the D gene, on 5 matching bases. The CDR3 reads CTCSEDNTQDTQYF. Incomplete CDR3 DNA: TGCACCTGCAGTGAGGACAATACACAAGAC.